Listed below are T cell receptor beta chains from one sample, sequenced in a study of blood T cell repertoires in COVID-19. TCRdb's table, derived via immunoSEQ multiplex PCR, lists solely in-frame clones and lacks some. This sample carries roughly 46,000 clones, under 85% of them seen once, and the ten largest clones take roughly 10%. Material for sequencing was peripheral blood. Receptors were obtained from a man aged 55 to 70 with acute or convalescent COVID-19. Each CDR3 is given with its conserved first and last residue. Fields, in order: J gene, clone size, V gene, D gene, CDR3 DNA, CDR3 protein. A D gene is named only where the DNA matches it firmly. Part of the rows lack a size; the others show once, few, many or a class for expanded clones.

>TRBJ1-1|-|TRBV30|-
TGTGCCTGGAGTTCAAGAGGACTTGGAATCTCTGAAGCTTTCTTT
CAWSSRGLGISEAFF
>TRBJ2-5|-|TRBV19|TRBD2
TGTGCCAGTAGTATGCGGACTAGCGGGGGGCAGGAGACCCAGTACTTC
CASSMRTSGGQETQYF
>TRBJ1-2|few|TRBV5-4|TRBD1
TGTGCCAGCAGCTTCCCGCAGGGGGTGGGAGGCTACACCTTC
CASSFPQGVGGYTF
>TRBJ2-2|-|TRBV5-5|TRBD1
TGTGCCAGCAGGGGGGGACAGGGCACCGGGGAGCTGTTTTTT
CASRGGQGTGELFF
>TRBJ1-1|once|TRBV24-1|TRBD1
TGTGCCACCAGTGACCGCGGACAGGAGGAAGCTTTCTTT
CATSDRGQEEAFF
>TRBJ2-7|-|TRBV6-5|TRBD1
TGTGCCAGCAGTTACTCTTGGCAGGGGGCGGGCGAGCAGTACTTC
CASSYSWQGAGEQYF
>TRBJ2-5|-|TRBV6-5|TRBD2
TGTGCCAGTACGGCGGGGGATAGAGAGACCCAGTACTTC
CASTAGDRETQYF
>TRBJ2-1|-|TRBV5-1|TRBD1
TGCGCCAGCAGGCCTACAGGGGGTGGTTACAATGAGCAGTTCTTC
CASRPTGGGYNEQFF
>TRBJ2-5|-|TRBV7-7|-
TGTGCTAGCAGCTTCACACCGTACCAAGAGACCCAGTACTTC
CASSFTPYQETQYF
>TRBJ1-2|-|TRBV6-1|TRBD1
TGTGCCAGCAGTGAACATGACAGGGCAGGCGGCTACACCTTC
CASSEHDRAGGYTF
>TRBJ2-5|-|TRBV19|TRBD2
TGTGCCAGTAGTGGAACTAGCGGGAGGGAGACCCAGTACTTC
CASSGTSGRETQYF
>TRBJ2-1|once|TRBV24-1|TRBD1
TGTGCCACCAGTGACACCGGGACAGGGGGGTACAATGAGCAGTTCTTC
CATSDTGTGGYNEQFF
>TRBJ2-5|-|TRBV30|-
TGTGCCTGGAGTGAAGCAGGTCGGGGGACCCAGTACTTC
CAWSEAGRGTQYF
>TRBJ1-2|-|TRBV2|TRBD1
TGTGCCAGCAGTGACGGGACAGTAGTCTATGGCTACACCTTC
CASSDGTVVYGYTF
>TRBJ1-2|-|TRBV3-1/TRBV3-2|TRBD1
TGTGCCAGCAGCCAACTGGACAGGAGGTATGGCTACACCTTC
CASSQLDRRYGYTF
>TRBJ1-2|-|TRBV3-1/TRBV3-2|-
TGTGCCAGCAGCCAAGATGCGTTGCAGGGAAGTGGCTACACCTTC
CASSQDALQGSGYTF
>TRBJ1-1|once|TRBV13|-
TGTGCCAGCAGATTACAGGGGAACACTGAAGCTTTCTTT
CASRLQGNTEAFF
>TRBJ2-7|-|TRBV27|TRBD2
TGTGCCAGCAGTCCTAGCGGGGGGGCTTACGAGCAGTACTTC
CASSPSGGAYEQYF
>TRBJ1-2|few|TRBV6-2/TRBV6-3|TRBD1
TGTGCCAGCAGTTACGGGAGCAGGGGGAACTATGGCTACACCTTC
CASSYGSRGNYGYTF
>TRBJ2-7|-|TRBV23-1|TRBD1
TGCGCCAGCAGTCAACGGGACAGGGGGGAAGAAGAGCAGTACTTC
CASSQRDRGEEEQYF
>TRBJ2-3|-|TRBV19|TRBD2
TGTGCCAGTAGTCTGTACGGGGGGGATACGCAGTATTTT
CASSLYGGDTQYF
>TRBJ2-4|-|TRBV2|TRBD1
TGTGCCAGCGAAGATATTTGGACAGGTCTAGCCAAAAACATTCAGTACTTC
CASEDIWTGLAKNIQYF
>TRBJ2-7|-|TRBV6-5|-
TGTGCCAGCAGTTACTCGATTTTAACAGGCTCCTACGAGCAGTACTTC
CASSYSILTGSYEQYF
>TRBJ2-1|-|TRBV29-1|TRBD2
TGCAGCGTTGAAGTGGCGGGGGGCTCCTACAATGAGCAGTTCTTC
CSVEVAGGSYNEQFF
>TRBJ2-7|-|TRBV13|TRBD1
TGTGCCAGCAGCTCTACCGGGACAGGGTACCACGAGCAGTACTTC
CASSSTGTGYHEQYF
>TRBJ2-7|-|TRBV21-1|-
TGTGCCAGCAGCAAAGACAGGGGAAGGGAAGAGCAGTACTTC
CASSKDRGREEQYF
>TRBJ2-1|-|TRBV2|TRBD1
TGTGCCAGCAGTGCGACAGGGGTTGAGCAGTTCTTC
CASSATGVEQFF
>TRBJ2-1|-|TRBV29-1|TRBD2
TGCAGCGTGCGCGGGGGGGCGGATGAGCAGTTCTTC
CSVRGGADEQFF
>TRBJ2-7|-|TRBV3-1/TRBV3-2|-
TGTGCCAGCAGCCAACCAGGGGGAGGCGAGCAGTACTTC
CASSQPGGGEQYF
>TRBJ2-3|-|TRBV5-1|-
TGCGCCAGCAGCTTGGGGGGCACTTCTAGCACAGATACGCAGTATTTT
CASSLGGTSSTDTQYF
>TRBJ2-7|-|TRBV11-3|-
TGTGCCAGCAGCTCCCAGGACTACGAGCAGTACTTC
CASSSQDYEQYF
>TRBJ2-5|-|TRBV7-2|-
TGTGCCAGCAGCGGCGGGACAGCCCAAGAGACCCAGTACTTC
CASSGGTAQETQYF
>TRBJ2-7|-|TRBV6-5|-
TGTGCCAGCCGGGACTCCTACGAGCAGTACTTC
CASRDSYEQYF
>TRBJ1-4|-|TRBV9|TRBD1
TGTGCCAGCAGCGCCGGGACAGTTAATGAAAAACTGTTTTTT
CASSAGTVNEKLFF
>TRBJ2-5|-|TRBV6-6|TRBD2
TGTGCCAGCAGTTTCATAGCGGGGCCGGGGGAGACCCAGTACTTC
CASSFIAGPGETQYF
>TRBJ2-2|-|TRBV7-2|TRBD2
TGTGCCAGCAGCCCGGGACTAGCGGGGGGGCCGGGCGCCGGGGAGCTGTTTTTT
CASSPGLAGGPGAGELFF
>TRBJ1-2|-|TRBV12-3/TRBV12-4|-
TGTGCCAGCACAGATCCTGTTAACTATGGCTACACCTTC
CASTDPVNYGYTF
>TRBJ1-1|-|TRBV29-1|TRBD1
TGCAGCGTTGGGTGGGACAGCCGCACTGAAGCTTTCTTT
CSVGWDSRTEAFF
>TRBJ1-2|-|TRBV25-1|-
TGTGCCAGCAGTACCTCCTGGGGAGGGATTGACTATGGCTACACCTTC
CASSTSWGGIDYGYTF
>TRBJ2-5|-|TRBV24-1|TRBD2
TGTGCCACCAGTGACCCCTCCCTAGCGGGGGGTGCGGAGACCCAGTACTTC
CATSDPSLAGGAETQYF
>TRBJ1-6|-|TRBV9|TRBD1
TGTGCCAGCAGCGTCGGACAGGGAAAGAATTCACCCCTCCACTTT
CASSVGQGKNSPLHF
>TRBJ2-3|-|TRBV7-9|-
TGTGCCAGCAATACCGGACTTTCTGACACAGATACGCAGTATTTT
CASNTGLSDTDTQYF
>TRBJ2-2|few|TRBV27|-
TGTGCCAGCAGTTTATACGGGAACACCGGGGAGCTGTTTTTT
CASSLYGNTGELFF
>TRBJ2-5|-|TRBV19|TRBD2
TGTGCCAGTAGTATAGGCCCTAGCGGGGGGTCCGAGACCCAGTACTTC
CASSIGPSGGSETQYF
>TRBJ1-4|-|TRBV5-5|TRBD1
TGTGCCAGCAGCCTTACGATCGGGACAGGGGGAAATGAAAAACTGTTTTTT
CASSLTIGTGGNEKLFF
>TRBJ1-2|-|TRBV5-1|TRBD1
TGCGCCAGCAGCTTGACAGGGGGGCACTATGGCTACACCTTC
CASSLTGGHYGYTF
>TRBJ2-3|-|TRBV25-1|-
TGTGCCAGCAGTGAATACGGTCGCGCAGATACGCAGTATTTT
CASSEYGRADTQYF